This note documents a single T cell receptor beta chain sequence. Its antigen is undetermined. Here immunoSEQ multiplex PCR was the method, and the copy in TCRdb shows in-frame clones only, minus some. The data hold hundreds of thousands of clones, with around 89% observed a single time. The sample belongs to a study of Ad26.COV2.S vaccination and SARS-CoV-2 variants. Study overall: Ad26.COV2.S shots went into the muscle once or twice, 56 days apart.

Treatment of the sample: over 15 received Ad26.COV2.S at low or high dose, single or two shots; roughly five received placebo; per-sample allocation not given. Sampling took place 63 days after the first vaccine or placebo injection. V lost 2 bases and J lost 10, with 12 bases in between. In germline, CDR1 is MRHNA, CDR2 SNTAGT. The CDR3 is 14 amino acids. Study-wide results and limits: Vaccinees displayed broader spike-specific TCR repertoires than placebo recipients. Non-spike TCR breadth showed similarity between vaccine and placebo recipients.

The specimen was peripheral blood, collected in a trial of Ad26.COV2.S vaccine versus placebo. This chain uses TRBV6-4 with TRBJ1-6; D remains unclear. The sequence was collected from a person between 18 and 65 years old who received the Ad26.COV2.S COVID-19 vaccine or a placebo. The CDR3 DNA sequence: TGTGCCAGCAGTGACGGAGGGTCTGGATCACCCCTCCACTTT. It specifies CASSDGGSGSPLHF.